One and the same sample provided the 22 T cell receptor beta chains below, sequenced in a study of shared clonotypes between healthy human individuals (dated by TCRdb to about 2020). Libraries were built with the immunoSEQ multiplex PCR assay. TCRdb took this table from immuneACCESS and kept in-frame rearrangements with V and J called. Such tables lack part of the clones; where checked against another copy, unresolved V genes explain under half of the gap, and the rest is unexplained. The sample table holds approximately 980,000 clones, of which over 60% were seen once. The ten biggest clones cover over 1.3% of the sample. Specimen: memory CD4+ T cells sorted from blood. Explained via the paper, the cell subset or site label denotes: CD45RA-negative fraction. The receptors here all came from a man in his late teens or twenties in good health.

The chain is built from TRBV2 and TRBJ1-1, with TRBD1 matching over 11 bases. J gave up 12 bases and V 2 bases, and 5 bases lay outside the gene matches. There are 13 residues in the CDR3. CDR1 SNHLY and CDR2 FYNNEI come from the germline V gene. Here the CDR3 reads CASSERTGGTTFF. DNA of the CDR3: TGTGCCAGCAGTGAAAGGACAGGGGGCACAACTTTCTTT.

Many counts were recorded for this clone. This chain links TRBV5-1 with TRBJ2-5, with 16 positions matching TRBD2. Germline lookup yields CDR1 SGHRS and CDR2 YFSETQ. This CDR3 is 17 amino acids long. J was trimmed by 8 bases and V by 4 bases; bases with no gene match: 11. DNA for the CDR3: TGCGCCAGCAGCGTGGGGACTAGCGGGAGGGCCCGAGATACCCAGTACTTC. It specifies CASSVGTSGRARDTQYF.

The chain combines TRBV27 with TRBJ1-6; D uncertain. This CDR3 spans 15 amino acids. Germline V gene lookup returns CDR1 MNHEY and CDR2 SMNVEV (reference sequence). V was cut by 4 bases and J by 6 bases, with 13 bases left in between. DNA of the CDR3: TGTGCCAGCAGTTACGGTGAACGGCTTAATTCACCCCTCCACTTT. Protein product: CASSYGERLNSPLHF.

This chain uses TRBV11-2 with TRBJ2-7; no clear D. Trimming took 7 bases from V and 1 from J, leaving 17 bases between them. The CDR3 covers 15 residues. Germline V CDR1 and CDR2: SGHAT, FQNNGV. The CDR3 protein is CASTQTEYWSYEQYF. The DNA of the CDR3 is TGTGCCAGCACGCAGACGGAATATTGGTCCTACGAGCAGTACTTC.

The chain joins TRBV19 to TRBJ2-5; 12 nucleotides line up with TRBD1. The CDR3 loop spans 16 amino acids. V trimming: 3 bases; J trimming: 7 bases; junction bases outside the gene matches: 9. Germline V CDR1 and CDR2: LNHDA, SQIVND (reference sequence). CDR3 loop: CASSIAGTGGSGTQYF. DNA of the CDR3: TGTGCCAGTAGTATCGCCGGGACAGGGGGCAGTGGGACCCAGTACTTC.

The chain couples TRBV6-5 to TRBJ2-7, with D maybe TRBD2 (5 bases). Per germline, CDR1 MNHEY and CDR2 SVGAGI. The CDR3 has 15 residues. V lost 2 bases to trimming and J lost 2 bases, with 13 bases between them. The CDR3 sequence: CASSYRGIRTYEQYF. CDR3 sequence (DNA): TGTGCCAGCAGTTACCGGGGAATTCGTACCTACGAGCAGTACTTC.

The sample holds many counts of this clone. J is TRBJ2-7 and V is TRBV27; a weak D match, TRBD2 (5 bases). The ends were cut back, 9 bases at V and 4 bases at J, with 22 bases in the middle. This CDR3 has 15 residues. Germline V lookup: CDR1 MNHEY, CDR2 SMNVEV (reference sequence). The CDR3 DNA is TGTGCCAGTTCGGGTAACGGAGCGGAGGATTACGAGCAGTACTTC. This encodes CASSGNGAEDYEQYF.

This chain links TRBV4-1 with TRBJ2-2, with TRBD1 identical over 8 bases. This CDR3 contains 15 residues. CDR1 and CDR2 from the germline V gene are MGHRA and YSYEKL. V trimming: 4 bases; J trimming: 4 bases; junction bases outside the gene matches: 5. The CDR3, as DNA: TGCGCCAGCAGCCCCGGACAGGGAGGCACCGGGGAGCTGTTTTTT. It is translated as CASSPGQGGTGELFF.

To note about this clone: This sample includes further DNA sequences coding for the same CDR3. The chain joins TRBV5-1 to TRBJ1-3, with a possible D match to TRBD1 (5 bases). The CDR3 has 14 residues. V dropped 0 bases and J dropped 4 bases, with 8 bases sitting between them. The germline V gene encodes CDR1 SGHRS and CDR2 YFSETQ. CDR3 residues: CASSLAGQGNTIYF. CDR3 nucleotides: TGCGCCAGCAGCTTGGCTGGACAAGGAAACACCATATATTTT.

The chain carries TRBV7-8 and TRBJ1-3; TRBD1 aligns across 8 bases. Trimming took 8 bases from V and 4 from J; bases not matched to a gene: 7. The CDR3 has 14 amino acids. Germline V gene lookup returns CDR1 SGHVS and CDR2 FQNEAQ. In nucleotides, the CDR3 is TGTGCCAGCCTTGGACAGGGAGCCGGAAACACCATATATTTT. Its protein product is CASLGQGAGNTIYF.

The chain recombines TRBV18 with TRBJ2-7; 9 bases map to TRBD2. Germline-derived CDR1 and CDR2 are KGHSH and LQKENI. The CDR3 length is 15 residues. Trimming at V came to 1 base and at J to 7 bases, leaving 8 bases not matched to a gene. CDR3 residues: CASSPLSLAGNEQYF. The CDR3 DNA sequence: TGTGCCAGCTCACCACTTTCTCTAGCGGGGAATGAGCAGTACTTC.

The V call is TRBV29-1, the J call TRBJ2-6; the match to TRBD1 covers 9 bases. The ends lost 8 bases at V and 4 bases at J; junction bases unmatched: 9. The germline V gene encodes CDR1 SQVTM and CDR2 ANQGSEA. The CDR3 loop spans 15 amino acids. The CDR3 spells CSWAQGAAGANVLTF. The CDR3 DNA reads TGCAGCTGGGCACAGGGGGCAGCCGGGGCCAACGTCCTGACTTTC.

The rearrangement links TRBV28 to TRBJ1-2; TRBD1 matches 8 bases. Germline-derived CDR1 and CDR2 are MDHEN and SYDVKM. V trimming: 6 bases; J trimming: 5 bases; junction bases outside the gene matches: 14. This CDR3 comprises 16 residues. The CDR3 DNA is TGTGCCAGCAGATCACCTCAGGGGGCGCGGGGGTATGGCTACACCTTC. Its translation: CASRSPQGARGYGYTF.

The chain couples TRBV6-5 to TRBJ1-5; TRBD1 might be the D (5 bases). The CDR3 is 14 residues long. Germline-derived CDR1 and CDR2 are MNHEY and SVGAGI. V shed 6 bases and J shed 4 bases, with 13 bases lying between them. The CDR3 loop reads CASSRGGSNQPQHF. Written as DNA, the CDR3 is TGTGCCAGCAGCCGGGGGGGGAGTAATCAGCCCCAGCATTTT.

The chain recombines TRBV6-6 with TRBJ1-2; D is uncertain. The length of the CDR3 is 14 residues. V was cut by 6 bases and J by 5 bases, with 16 bases left in between. The germline gives CDR1 MNHNY, CDR2 SVGAGI (reference sequence). CDR3 DNA sequence: TGTGCCAGCAGCCCCGGGGTCGGAACTTATGGCTACACCTTC. Translated, it gives CASSPGVGTYGYTF.

V and J are TRBV6-5 and TRBJ2-1; 7 bases are a match to TRBD1. Looked up from germline, CDR1 is MNHEY and CDR2 is SVGAGI. V lost 4 bases to trimming and J lost 3 bases; unmatched junction nucleotides: 6. This CDR3 contains 15 residues. The CDR3 loop reads CASSSDRNHYNEQFF. The CDR3 nucleotides read TGTGCCAGCAGTTCGGACAGGAACCACTACAATGAGCAGTTCTTC.

The rearrangement links TRBV18 to TRBJ1-6; D uncertain. Germline values: CDR1 KGHSH, CDR2 LQKENI. CDR3 length: 15 residues. V shed 1 base and J shed 5 bases, with 9 bases lying between them. CDR3 region: CASSPLWGDNSPLHF. As DNA, the CDR3 is TGTGCCAGCTCACCACTATGGGGAGATAATTCACCCCTCCACTTT.

This chain uses TRBV6-6 with TRBJ1-2; 11 positions agree with TRBD1. Germline-derived CDR1 and CDR2 are MNHNY and SVGAGI (reference sequence). The CDR3 sequence is 14 residues long. With 5 bases clipped from V and 5 bases from J, the junction kept 4 bases outside the gene matches. CDR3 coding DNA: TGTGCCAGCAGTACGGGACAGGGGGGATATGGCTACACCTTC. Translation gives CASSTGQGGYGYTF.

CDR3 in DNA: TGCAGCGTTGTCGGGAATACAGATACGCAGTATTTT. Translation: CSVVGNTDTQYF. J is TRBJ2-3 and V is TRBV29-1; perhaps TRBD2 as D (5 bases). There are 12 residues in the CDR3. CDR1 SQVTM and CDR2 ANQGSEA come from the germline V gene. Trimming took off 4 bases at V and 3 bases at J, with 8 bases between the two ends.

This clone is a singleton in its sample. The chain uses TRBV7-6 and TRBJ2-7; 8 bases are a match to TRBD2. This CDR3 spans 15 amino acids. Germline values: CDR1 SGHVS, CDR2 FNYEAQ. Trimming cost V 1 base and J 2 bases; bases outside gene matches: 4. CDR3 nucleotides: TGTGCCAGCAGCTTAGGGTCAGCGGGAGCCTACGAGCAGTACTTC. This sequence encodes CASSLGSAGAYEQYF.

The chain links TRBV6-5 to TRBJ1-3; D is undetermined. The V end lost 7 bases, the J end lost 0 bases, and 13 bases lay between the germline ends. CDR3 length equals 15 residues. Germline CDR1 is MNHEY and CDR2 is SVGAGI. In nucleotides, the CDR3 is TGTGCCAGCACGGGAAGGTCTGGCTCTGGAAACACCATATATTTT. Residues: CASTGRSGSGNTIYF.

This clone occurred a few times. V and J are TRBV28 and TRBJ1-4; no definite D call. Between the trimmed V and J ends, which lost 6 bases and 6 bases, there was a span of 5 bases. Germline V gene data show CDR1 as MDHEN and CDR2 as SYDVKM. CDR3 size: 11 residues. In DNA, the CDR3 is TGTGCCAGCAGCGTTTATGAAAAACTGTTTTTT. This gives the protein CASSVYEKLFF.